This is a list of T cell receptor beta chains from one sample in a study of response to subunit inactivated influenza vaccine. TCRdb ran MiXCR on the RT-PCR reads and lists one entry per CDR3 protein. The repertoire has 550,000 to 650,000 distinct CDR3 sequences, 12% of them found once; the top ten carry roughly 10%. This sample comprised PBMCs from blood, obtained on the day of vaccination. The receptors were gathered from a man over 45 who received an inactivated influenza vaccine. Both conserved end residues are part of each CDR3. The D gene is left open where the match is weak. Size values are once, few and many counts, or a class for expanded clones, and some rows have none.

size,V,length,J,D,DNA,CDR3
.,TRBV5-1,15,TRBJ2-1,.,TGCGCCAGCAGCTTGGAAGGCATGGATATCGATGAGCAGTTCTTC,CASSLEGMDIDEQFF
few,TRBV5-1,14,TRBJ2-5,TRBD1,TGCGCCAGCAGCTTGGACAGGGGGCGAGGGACCCAGTACTTC,CASSLDRGRGTQYF
many,TRBV5-1,13,TRBJ2-2,.,TGCGCCAGCAGCTTGGATCCTTCCGGGGAGCTGTTTTTT,CASSLDPSGELFF
few,TRBV6-1,13,TRBJ1-5,TRBD1,TGTGCCAGCAGTGACAGGGGGCGCGGGCCCCAGCATTTT,CASSDRGRGPQHF
few,TRBV21-1,15,TRBJ1-1,.,TGTGCCAGCAGCCCGCGACAGGGGGGAGGCACTGAAGCTTTCTTT,CASSPRQGGGTEAFF
.,TRBV12-3/TRBV12-4,15,TRBJ2-1,.,TGTGCCAGCAGTTCCCCCGACCCCGACTTGATTGAGCAGTTCTTC,CASSSPDPDLIEQFF
.,TRBV27,17,TRBJ2-7,TRBD2,TGTGCCAGCAGTTTATCGTGGAGCGGGGGCTCCTACAATGAGCAGTACTTC,CASSLSWSGGSYNEQYF
.,TRBV5-1,15,TRBJ2-1,.,TGCGTCAGCAGCTTGGCGGGTGGTAGGGTCAATGAGCAGTTCTTC,CVSSLAGGRVNEQFF
many,TRBV7-2,16,TRBJ1-2,TRBD1,TGTGCCAGCAGCTACCAAGTCGGGACAGGGGTTTATGGCTACACCTTC,CASSYQVGTGVYGYTF
few,TRBV5-1,14,TRBJ2-7,TRBD2,TGCGCCAGCAGCACGGGACTAGCGGGCTACGAGCAGTACTTC,CASSTGLAGYEQYF
.,TRBV7-6,17,TRBJ2-3,TRBD2,TGTGCCAGCAGCAAGAGCTCGCGGGAGGGAAGCACAGATACGCAGTATTTT,CASSKSSREGSTDTQYF
.,TRBV7-2,16,TRBJ2-7,.,TGTGCCAGCAGCTTTGCCGGATTGGGAGACTCCTACGAGCAGTACTTC,CASSFAGLGDSYEQYF
few,TRBV6-2/TRBV6-3,16,TRBJ2-3,.,TGTGCCAGCAGTAACTTTCTGGCGGGGCAAGCAGATACGCAGTATTTT,CASSNFLAGQADTQYF
few,TRBV28,15,TRBJ1-1,.,TGTGCCAGCAGTTTAATAGGACTCCTGAACACTGAAGCTTTCTTT,CASSLIGLLNTEAFF
few,TRBV14,16,TRBJ2-1,TRBD2,TGTGCCAGCAGCCAACTCTGGGGGGGGGCCTACAATGAGCAGTTCTTC,CASSQLWGGAYNEQFF
many,TRBV29-1,17,TRBJ2-1,TRBD2,TGCAGCGTTGAATTGGGGCTAGCGGGAGTACCCTACAATGAGCAGTTCTTC,CSVELGLAGVPYNEQFF
.,TRBV5-1,15,TRBJ1-1,.,TGCGCCAGCAGCTTGCAGGAGGGAATGAACACTGAAGCTTTCTTT,CASSLQEGMNTEAFF
few,TRBV6-2/TRBV6-3,16,TRBJ1-2,.,TGTGCCAGCAGTTACTCCGTGGCCGTGGCCCTCTATGGCTACACCTTC,CASSYSVAVALYGYTF
.,TRBV29-1,15,TRBJ2-5,TRBD1,TGCAGCGTTACCCGCGGGACAGGGGATAGAGAGACCCAGTACTTC,CSVTRGTGDRETQYF
.,TRBV7-9,14,TRBJ1-1,TRBD1,TGTGCCAGCAGCCCAGGGGGCGTACCCGCCCGAGCTTTCTTT,CASSPGGVPARAFF
few,TRBV5-1,16,TRBJ2-7,.,TGCGCCAGCAGCTTGGCCTCAAGACAGGCCACCCAAGAGCAGTACTTC,CASSLASRQATQEQYF
.,TRBV5-1,16,TRBJ2-5,.,TGCGCCAGCAGCTTGACAGGGAGAGGTGGGCAAGAGACCCAGTACTTC,CASSLTGRGGQETQYF
many,TRBV4-1,14,TRBJ1-6,TRBD1,TGCGCCAGCAGCCCCCGACAGGGAGCTTCACCCCTCCACTTT,CASSPRQGASPLHF
.,TRBV2,15,TRBJ1-1,TRBD1,TGTGCCAGCAGCCCCACGACAGGGCCGGGCACTGAAGCTTTCTTT,CASSPTTGPGTEAFF
many,TRBV12-3/TRBV12-4,15,TRBJ1-3,.,TGTGCCAGCAGTTTATTACCCAGGGGACGAAACACCATATATTTT,CASSLLPRGRNTIYF
few,TRBV19,16,TRBJ2-7,.,TGTGCCAGTAGTATAGGGGGGACTCTGGGAGTTCACGAGCAGTACTTC,CASSIGGTLGVHEQYF
few,TRBV5-1,15,TRBJ1-2,.,TGCGCCAGCAGCCCAGATTCCGGGAGCCCCTATGGCTACACCTTC,CASSPDSGSPYGYTF
.,TRBV6-1,15,TRBJ2-1,.,TGTGCCAGCAGACAAGGACAGACGCTAAGCAGTGAGCAGTTCTTC,CASRQGQTLSSEQFF
many,TRBV10-3,12,TRBJ2-7,.,TGTGCCATCAGTGAAAGCTCCTACGAGCAGTACTTC,CAISESSYEQYF
.,TRBV6-2/TRBV6-3,14,TRBJ2-2,TRBD2,TGTGCCAGCAGGAAGGGACTAGCGGGCGGGGAGCTGTTTTTT,CASRKGLAGGELFF
few,TRBV20-1,13,TRBJ2-7,TRBD1,TGCAGTGCTAGTGGGGACAGGTACTACGAGCAGTACTTC,CSASGDRYYEQYF
many,TRBV5-1,18,TRBJ1-1,TRBD1,TGCGCCAGCTCTGAGGGACCAGGGGGCCTAAAAGGGAACACTGAAGCTTTCTTT,CASSEGPGGLKGNTEAFF
.,TRBV5-1,16,TRBJ1-5,.,TGCGCCAGCAGCTTGGACAGAGGTTATAGCAATCAGCCCCAGCATTTT,CASSLDRGYSNQPQHF
.,TRBV5-1,16,TRBJ2-1,.,TGCGCCAGCAGCCCGGACCCGCCGGGGTCCTACAATGAGCAGTTCTTC,CASSPDPPGSYNEQFF
few,TRBV11-2,16,TRBJ2-5,TRBD2,TGTGCCAGCAGCTTAGATGCTAGCGGGAGTTATGAGACCCAGTACTTC,CASSLDASGSYETQYF
.,TRBV28,13,TRBJ2-3,.,TGTGCCAGCAGTCGTCAGGGCCCTAATACGCAGTATTTT,CASSRQGPNTQYF
.,TRBV5-1,15,TRBJ2-5,.,TGCGCCAGCAGCGGCACGACAGGGAGGAAAGAGACCCAGTACTTC,CASSGTTGRKETQYF
few,TRBV20-1,15,TRBJ1-6,TRBD1,TGCAGTGCAAATCACGGACAGGGATATAATTCACCCCTCCACTTT,CSANHGQGYNSPLHF
few,TRBV5-1,15,TRBJ2-3,.,TGCGCCAGCAGCCACGGACTGGACCTCACAGATACGCAGTATTTT,CASSHGLDLTDTQYF
few,TRBV4-3,16,TRBJ2-3,TRBD2,TGCGCCAGCAGCCAAGGGGTGGGACTATCCACAGATACGCAGTATTTT,CASSQGVGLSTDTQYF
.,TRBV9,15,TRBJ2-2,.,TGTGCCAGCAGCGTAGGCCCCGCCGACACCGGGGAGCTGTTTTTT,CASSVGPADTGELFF
.,TRBV5-1,16,TRBJ2-7,TRBD1,TGCGCCAGCAGCAGAATTACCGGGACAGCCTCCTACGAGCAGTACTTC,CASSRITGTASYEQYF
few,TRBV5-6,15,TRBJ2-1,TRBD2,TGTGCCAGCAGCTTGGAGGGAGGGCCTCGAAATGAGCAGTTCTTC,CASSLEGGPRNEQFF
.,TRBV6-2/TRBV6-3,16,TRBJ1-1,.,TGTGCCAGCAGGATCCGGACGGGGGGGAAGGACACTGAAGCTTTCTTT,CASRIRTGGKDTEAFF
.,TRBV5-8,17,TRBJ2-1,TRBD2,TGTGCCAGCAGCCGAGGACTAGCCCCGACTAACTACAATGAGCAGTTCTTC,CASSRGLAPTNYNEQFF
few,TRBV7-8,20,TRBJ1-1,.,TGTGCCAGCAGCTTAGCGAGTATGGGGCTATGGGGGGGATTCGACACTGAAGCTTTCTTT,CASSLASMGLWGGFDTEAFF
many,TRBV11-2,13,TRBJ2-2,.,TGTGCCAGCAGCTTAGTATTAGAGGGGGAGCTGTTTTTT,CASSLVLEGELFF